This T cell receptor beta chain was documented in a study of blood T cell repertoires in COVID-19. About the research overall: Both acute and convalescent COVID-19 samples were obtained from the United States, Italy and Spain. T cells, B-cell-depleted T cells, or PBMCs provided the cDNA or gDNA that served as material.

Authors' processing steps: Reference gene primers were amplified, and this amplification served to estimate nucleated cell counts. The protocol was immunoSEQ multiplex PCR, while the TCRdb copy is restricted to in-frame clones and leaves out a portion. The V and J calls and clone size are taken from that table; D and trimming were inferred from the DNA. This table holds about 42,000 clones, around nine tenths found once. The J segment lost 2 bases and the V segment lost 8 bases, leaving 9 bases of the junction unmatched. CDR3 size: 15 residues. Per germline, CDR1 SNHLY and CDR2 FYNNEI. Sequenced: peripheral blood. The TCR comes from a human donor in a cohort sampled during active COVID-19. This rearrangement joins TRBV2 to TRBJ1-1, with 9 bases matching TRBD1. The CDR3 loop is CASGGQGTFNTEAFF. The CDR3 DNA reads TGTGCCAGCGGTGGACAGGGGACTTTCAACACTGAAGCTTTCTTT.